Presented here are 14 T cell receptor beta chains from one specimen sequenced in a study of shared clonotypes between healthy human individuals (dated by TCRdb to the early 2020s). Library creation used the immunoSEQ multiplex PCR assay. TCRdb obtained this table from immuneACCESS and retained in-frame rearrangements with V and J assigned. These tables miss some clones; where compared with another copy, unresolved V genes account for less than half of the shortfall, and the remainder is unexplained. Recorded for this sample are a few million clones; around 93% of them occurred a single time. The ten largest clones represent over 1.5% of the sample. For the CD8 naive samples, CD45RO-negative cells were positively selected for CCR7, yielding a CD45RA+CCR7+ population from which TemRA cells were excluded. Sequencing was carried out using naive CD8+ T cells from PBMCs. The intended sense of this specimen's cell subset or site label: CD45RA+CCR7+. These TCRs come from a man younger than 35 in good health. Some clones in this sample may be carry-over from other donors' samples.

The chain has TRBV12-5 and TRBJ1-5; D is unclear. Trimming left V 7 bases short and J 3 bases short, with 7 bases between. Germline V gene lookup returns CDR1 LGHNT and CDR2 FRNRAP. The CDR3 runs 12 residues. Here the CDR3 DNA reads TGTGCTAGTGCGTCCTCCAATCAGCCCCAGCATTTT. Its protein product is CASASSNQPQHF.

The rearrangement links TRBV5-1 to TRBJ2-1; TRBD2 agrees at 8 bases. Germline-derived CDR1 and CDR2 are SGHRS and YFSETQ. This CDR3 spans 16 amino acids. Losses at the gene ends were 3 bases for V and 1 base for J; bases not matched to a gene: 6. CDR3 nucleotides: TGCGCCAGCAGCTCATTGGGGACTAGATCCTACAATGAGCAGTTCTTC. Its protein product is CASSSLGTRSYNEQFF.

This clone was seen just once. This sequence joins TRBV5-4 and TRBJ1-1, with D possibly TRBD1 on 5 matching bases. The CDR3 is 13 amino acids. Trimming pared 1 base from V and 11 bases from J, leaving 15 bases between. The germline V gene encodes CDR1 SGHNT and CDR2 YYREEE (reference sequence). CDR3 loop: CASSLYGGEGAFF. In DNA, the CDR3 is TGTGCCAGCAGCTTGTACGGGGGGGAGGGTGCTTTCTTT.

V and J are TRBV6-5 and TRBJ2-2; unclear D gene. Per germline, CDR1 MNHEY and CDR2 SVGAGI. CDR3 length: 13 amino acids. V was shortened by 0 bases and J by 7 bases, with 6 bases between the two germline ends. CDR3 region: CASSYSIRGELFF. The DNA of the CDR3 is TGTGCCAGCAGTTACTCGATTCGCGGGGAGCTGTTTTTT.

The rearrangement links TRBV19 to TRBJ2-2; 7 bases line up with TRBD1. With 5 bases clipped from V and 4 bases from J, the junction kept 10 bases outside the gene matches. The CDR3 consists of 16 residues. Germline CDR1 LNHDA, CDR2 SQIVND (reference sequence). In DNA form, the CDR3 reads TGTGCCAGTAGTTACCGGACAGGTCGGGCCACCGGGGAGCTGTTTTTT. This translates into CASSYRTGRATGELFF.

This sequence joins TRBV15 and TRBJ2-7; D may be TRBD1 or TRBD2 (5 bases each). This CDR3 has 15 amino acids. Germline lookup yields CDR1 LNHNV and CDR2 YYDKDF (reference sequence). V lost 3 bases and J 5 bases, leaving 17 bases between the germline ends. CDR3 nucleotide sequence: TGTGCCACCAGCAGGGTCCGGGACCTGGGGGACGAGCAGTACTTC. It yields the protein CATSRVRDLGDEQYF.

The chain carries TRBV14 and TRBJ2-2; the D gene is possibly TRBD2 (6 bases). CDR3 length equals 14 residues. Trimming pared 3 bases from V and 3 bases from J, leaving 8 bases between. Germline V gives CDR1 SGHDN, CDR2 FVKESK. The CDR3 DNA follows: TGTGCCAGCAGCCAGACTAGTTACACCGGGGAGCTGTTTTTT. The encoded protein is CASSQTSYTGELFF.

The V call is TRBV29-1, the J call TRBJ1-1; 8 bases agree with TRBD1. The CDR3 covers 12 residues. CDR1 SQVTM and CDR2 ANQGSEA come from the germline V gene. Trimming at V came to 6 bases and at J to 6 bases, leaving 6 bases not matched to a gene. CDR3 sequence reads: CSVPSGGPEAFF. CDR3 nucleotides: TGCAGCGTCCCATCAGGGGGCCCTGAAGCTTTCTTT.

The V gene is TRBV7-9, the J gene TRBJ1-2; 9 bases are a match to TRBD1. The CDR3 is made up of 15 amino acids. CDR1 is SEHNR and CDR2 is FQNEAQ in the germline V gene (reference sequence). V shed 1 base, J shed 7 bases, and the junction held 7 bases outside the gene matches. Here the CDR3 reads CASSLGQGVIFGYTF. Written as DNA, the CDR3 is TGTGCCAGCAGCTTAGGACAGGGGGTTATCTTTGGCTACACCTTC.

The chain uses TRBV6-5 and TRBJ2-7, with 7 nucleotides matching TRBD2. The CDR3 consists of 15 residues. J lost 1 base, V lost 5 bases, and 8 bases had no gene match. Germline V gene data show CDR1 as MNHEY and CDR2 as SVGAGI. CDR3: CASSPKPSGSYEQYF. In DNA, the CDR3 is TGTGCCAGCAGTCCTAAACCTAGCGGATCCTACGAGCAGTACTTC.

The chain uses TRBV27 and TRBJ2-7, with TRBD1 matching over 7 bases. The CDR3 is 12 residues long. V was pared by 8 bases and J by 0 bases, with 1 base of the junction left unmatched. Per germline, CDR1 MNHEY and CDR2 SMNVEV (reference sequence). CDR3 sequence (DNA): TGTGCCAGCGCAGGGGGCTCCTACGAGCAGTACTTC. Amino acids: CASAGGSYEQYF.

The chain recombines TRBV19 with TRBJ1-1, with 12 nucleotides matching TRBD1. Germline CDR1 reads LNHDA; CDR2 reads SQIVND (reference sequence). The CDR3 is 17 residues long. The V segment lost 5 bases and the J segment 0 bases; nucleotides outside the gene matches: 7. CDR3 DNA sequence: TGTGCCAGTAGTGTCCGGGACAGGGGGCGAATGAACACTGAAGCTTTCTTT. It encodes CASSVRDRGRMNTEAFF.

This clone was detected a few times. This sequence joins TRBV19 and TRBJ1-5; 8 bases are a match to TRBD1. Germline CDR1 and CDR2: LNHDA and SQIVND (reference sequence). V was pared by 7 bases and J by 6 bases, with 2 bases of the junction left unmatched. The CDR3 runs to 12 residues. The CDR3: CASTGGGQPQHF. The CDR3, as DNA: TGTGCCAGTACAGGGGGCGGTCAGCCCCAGCATTTT.

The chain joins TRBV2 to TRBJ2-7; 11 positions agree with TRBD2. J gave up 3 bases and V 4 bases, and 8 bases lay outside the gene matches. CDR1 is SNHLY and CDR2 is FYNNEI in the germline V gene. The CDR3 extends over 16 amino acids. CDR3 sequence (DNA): TGTGCCAGCAGTGGCCTCTCCGGGACTAGCGGCTACGAGCAGTACTTC. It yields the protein CASSGLSGTSGYEQYF.